A single sample is the source of the 23 T cell receptor beta chains below, sequenced in a study of blood T cell repertoires in COVID-19. The protocol was immunoSEQ multiplex PCR, while the TCRdb copy is restricted to in-frame clones and leaves out a portion. Of over 90,000 clones in the sample, roughly four fifths were seen once. Sequencing was done on a sample of peripheral blood. These receptors all stem from an elderly man with COVID-19, enrolled during active disease.

The rearrangement links TRBV7-2 to TRBJ2-3; no reliable D call. CDR1 and CDR2 (germline): SGHTA, FQGNSA. Trimming stripped 5 bases from V and 8 bases from J, with 20 bases between. This CDR3 has 15 amino acids. CDR3 nucleotides: TGTGCCAGCAGCCCCAATAGTATCCCAAGTGGTACGCAGTATTTT. Translated, it gives CASSPNSIPSGTQYF.

This chain uses TRBV30 with TRBJ1-1; perhaps TRBD1 as D (5 bases). Germline CDR1 reads GTSNPN; CDR2 reads SVGIG (reference sequence). The V and J ends lost 6 bases and 4 bases respectively, with 18 bases between them. The CDR3 spans 14 residues. CDR3 sequence: CACPGVQRGTEAFF. The CDR3 nucleotides are TGTGCCTGCCCGGGGGTCCAGAGGGGCACTGAAGCTTTCTTT.

The V call is TRBV19, the J call TRBJ1-6; TRBD1 agrees at 7 bases. CDR3 length equals 14 residues. V dropped 4 bases and J dropped 7; count of bases not matched to a gene: 4. Germline V CDR1 and CDR2: LNHDA, SQIVND (reference sequence). The CDR3 DNA sequence: TGTGCCAGTAGTACAGGGACAGCAAATTCACCCCTCCACTTT. Amino acid sequence: CASSTGTANSPLHF.

The rearrangement uses TRBV3-1 (or the pseudogene TRBV3-2) and TRBJ1-6, with D unresolved. The CDR3 contains 14 residues. Germline V gene data show CDR1 as LGHDT and CDR2 as YNNKEL (reference sequence). V was trimmed by 2 bases and J by 6 bases, leaving 8 bases between them. In DNA, the CDR3 is TGTGCCAGCAGCCAACAGAGACTTAATTCACCCCTCCACTTT. Translation gives CASSQQRLNSPLHF.

This chain joins TRBV7-2 and TRBJ1-2; D gene unclear. Trimming left V 8 bases short and J 8 bases short, with 18 bases between. The CDR3 consists of 13 residues. Germline V gene sequence: CDR1 SGHTA, CDR2 FQGNSA. The CDR3 nucleotides are TGTGCCAGCTCGGGAGAGGGCTCGGGAGGCTACACCTTC. It codes for CASSGEGSGGYTF.

The rearrangement links TRBV4-3 to TRBJ1-1; D is unresolved. The CDR3 sequence is 15 residues long. CDR1 and CDR2 (germline): LGHNA, YSLEER. V shed 0 bases and J shed 11 bases, with 19 bases lying between them. CDR3 loop: CASSQDTETILGAFF. CDR3 nucleotide sequence: TGCGCCAGCAGCCAAGATACGGAAACTATTCTCGGGGCTTTCTTT.

The table lists this clone with a count of one. The rearrangement joins TRBV11-3 to TRBJ2-7, with 10 positions matching TRBD2. Unmatched junction bases numbered 6, after V lost 0 bases and J lost 7 bases. CDR1 is SGHNT and CDR2 is YENEEA in the germline V gene. This CDR3 has 15 residues. The CDR3, as DNA: TGTGCCAGCAGCTTAGACCTAGCGGGAGAAGGGGAGCAGTACTTC. Its protein product is CASSLDLAGEGEQYF.

The rearrangement joins TRBV13 to TRBJ2-4, with TRBD1 as a possible D gene (7 bases). Deletions cut 3 bases from V and 9 bases from J, with 12 bases between. The CDR3 extends over 13 amino acids. The V gene's germline CDR1 is PRHDT and CDR2 FYEKMQ (reference sequence). CDR3 protein: CASSLQGGAIQYF. In DNA, the CDR3 is TGTGCCAGCAGCTTGCAGGGGGGTGCCATTCAGTACTTC. Filled out from reference TRBV13 and TRBJ2-4, the complete variable domain reads AAGVIQSPRHLIKEKRETATLKCYPIPRHDTVYWYQQGPGQDPQFLISFYEKMQSDKGSIPDRFSAQQFSDYHSELNMSSLELGDSALYFCASSLQGGAIQYFGAGTRLSVL.

The CDR3 DNA reads as TGTGCCAGCAGCGCGGTTGGGACTGAAGCTTTCTTT. Translating gives CASSAVGTEAFF. The chain recombines TRBV2 with TRBJ1-1; no clear D. Per the germline V gene, CDR1 is SNHLY and CDR2 is FYNNEI. The CDR3 runs 12 residues. The ends were cut back, 6 bases at V and 5 bases at J, with 10 bases in the middle.

The rearrangement links TRBV27 to TRBJ1-2; 8 bases are shared with TRBD1. V trimming: 4 bases; J trimming: 3 bases; junction bases outside the gene matches: 10. In germline, CDR1 is MNHEY, CDR2 SMNVEV (reference sequence). This CDR3 spans 16 amino acids. The CDR3 bases are TGTGCCAGCAGTTCGGGGGACAGGCCCCTTCACTATGGCTACACCTTC. Protein sequence: CASSSGDRPLHYGYTF.

V and J are TRBV7-2 and TRBJ1-6; D is uncertain. The germline V gene encodes CDR1 SGHTA and CDR2 FQGNSA. This CDR3 has 13 residues. V lost 0 bases, J lost 7 bases, and 4 bases lay in between. CDR3 sequence reads: CASSLARNSPLHF. CDR3 DNA sequence: TGTGCCAGCAGCTTAGCACGGAATTCACCCCTCCACTTT. The full variable domain, in which reference TRBV7-2 and TRBJ1-6 provide the parts outside the CDR3, is GAGVSQSPSNKVTEKGKDVELRCDPISGHTALYWYRQSLGQGLEFLIYFQGNSAPDKSGLPSDRFSAERTGGSVSTLTIQRTQQEDSAVYLCASSLARNSPLHFGNGTRLTVT.

This chain uses TRBV4-2 with TRBJ2-3, with D possibly matching TRBD2 (5 bases). Germline loops: CDR1 LGHNA, CDR2 YNFKEQ. V was shortened by 0 bases and J by 0 bases, with 16 bases between the two germline ends. The CDR3 length is 18 residues. The CDR3 nucleotides read TGTGCCAGCAGCCAAGATTCGAGGGTCAGTCTCAGCACAGATACGCAGTATTTT. It is translated as CASSQDSRVSLSTDTQYF.

The chain uses TRBV6-6 and TRBJ2-2, with 15 bases fitting TRBD2. Germline V gene lookup returns CDR1 MNHNY and CDR2 SVGAGI (reference sequence). This CDR3 spans 18 amino acids. V was pared by 5 bases and J by 6 bases, with 10 bases of the junction left unmatched. This chain's CDR3 is CASSPGLAGGLGAGELFF. DNA of the CDR3: TGTGCCAGCAGTCCGGGACTAGCGGGGGGCTTGGGGGCCGGGGAGCTGTTTTTT.

V usage is TRBV30 and J usage is TRBJ1-2, with TRBD1 matching 8 bases. After removal of 0 bases from V and 8 bases from J, the junction contained 5 bases not matched to a gene. CDR1 is GTSNPN, CDR2 SVGIG, per germline (reference sequence). The CDR3 has 13 residues. The CDR3 reads CAWSVQGASGYTF. The CDR3 DNA reads as TGTGCCTGGAGTGTTCAGGGGGCTAGCGGCTACACCTTC.

The chain uses TRBV2 and TRBJ1-2; weak D call: TRBD1 (6 bases). CDR1 and CDR2 from the germline V gene are SNHLY and FYNNEI. The CDR3 consists of 15 residues. Trimming removed 10 bases from V and 4 bases from J, with 22 bases in between. The CDR3: CATSLDSGGLYGYTF. CDR3 coding DNA: TGTGCCACTAGCCTGGACAGTGGCGGTCTCTATGGCTACACCTTC. Full variable domain (missing parts from reference TRBV2 and TRBJ1-2): EPEVTQTPSHQVTQMGQEVILRCVPISNHLYFYWYRQILGQKVEFLVSFYNNEISEKSEIFDDQFSVERPDGSNFTLKIRSTKLEDSAMYFCATSLDSGGLYGYTFGSGTRLTVV.

V usage is TRBV5-5 and J usage is TRBJ1-1, with unresolved D. The V end was cut by 6 bases, the J end by 0 bases, with 12 bases between. Germline V lookup: CDR1 SGHKS, CDR2 YYEKEE (reference sequence). This CDR3 comprises 14 residues. CDR3 protein: CASTIPSVNTEAFF. The CDR3 DNA is TGTGCCAGCACTATACCGTCGGTGAACACTGAAGCTTTCTTT.

The chain couples TRBV3-1 (or the pseudogene TRBV3-2) to TRBJ2-7, with D tentatively TRBD1 (5 bases). This CDR3 spans 14 amino acids. V lost 0 bases to trimming and J lost 5 bases, with 11 bases between them. CDR1 and CDR2 (germline): LGHDT, YNNKEL (reference sequence). The CDR3 nucleotides are TGTGCCAGCAGCCAAGATATAAGGGGTAACGAGCAGTACTTC. As protein: CASSQDIRGNEQYF.

The chain couples TRBV11-2 to TRBJ1-2, with D unresolved. The CDR3 covers 15 residues. Trimming cost V 5 bases and J 2 bases, with 15 bases left between them. Germline lookup yields CDR1 SGHAT and CDR2 FQNNGV. CDR3 DNA: TGTGCCAGCAGCCTATTGACAAACTCCAACTATGGCTACACCTTC. This gives the protein CASSLLTNSNYGYTF.

This sequence joins TRBV11-2 and TRBJ2-4, with 7 positions matching TRBD1. From germline, CDR1 is SGHAT and CDR2 FQNNGV. V dropped 1 base and J dropped 8; count of bases not matched to a gene: 11. CDR3 size: 16 residues. CDR3 DNA sequence: TGTGCCAGCAGCTTAGCCCTGACAGGGTTTTTGGACATTCAGTACTTC. This sequence encodes CASSLALTGFLDIQYF.

The rearrangement joins TRBV20-1 to TRBJ1-5; possible D gene TRBD1, 6 bases. Looked up from germline, CDR1 is DFQATT and CDR2 is SNEGSKA (reference sequence). Trimming left V 3 bases short and J 5 bases short, with 14 bases between. The CDR3 is made up of 14 amino acids. The CDR3 loop reads CSASLQGMDQPQHF. The CDR3 DNA is TGCAGTGCTAGTCTCCAGGGGATGGATCAGCCCCAGCATTTT.

The rearrangement uses TRBV10-3 and TRBJ1-6; 7 nucleotides agree with TRBD1. The CDR3 is made up of 15 amino acids. Germline-derived CDR1 and CDR2 are ENHRY and SYGVKD. Trimming cost V 5 bases and J 8 bases; bases outside gene matches: 9. The CDR3 DNA follows: TGTGCCATCAGTTTAAGACAGGGCTGGGATTCACCCCTCCACTTT. It yields the protein CAISLRQGWDSPLHF.

The chain carries TRBV7-2 and TRBJ2-3; 8 bases align to TRBD2. The CDR3 runs 18 residues. Trimming took 7 bases from V and 3 from J; bases not matched to a gene: 18. CDR1 and CDR2 from the germline V gene are SGHTA and FQGNSA. The CDR3 reads CASTRLKRGGMGTDTQYF. The DNA of the CDR3 is TGTGCCAGCACCCGCTTGAAACGGGGGGGCATGGGGACAGATACGCAGTATTTT.

This clone was observed a few times. One end of the junction is discordant with germline, which a read error may explain. DNA for the CDR3: TGTGCTAGCAGCCTGGGCCCCTACAATGAGCAGTTCTTC. Translation: CASSLGPYNEQFF. This chain links TRBV7-7 with TRBJ2-1; the D is unclear. The germline V gene encodes CDR1 SSHAT and CDR2 FNYEAQ (reference sequence). This CDR3 has 13 residues.